Included here is one T cell receptor beta chain sequence, with context. The record originates from a study of T cell responses to AZD1222 COVID-19 vaccine. Trimming shortened V by 6 bases and J by 2 bases, and 16 bases separated the two germline ends. Looked up from germline, CDR1 is MNHEY and CDR2 is SVGEGT. The CDR3 has 15 amino acids. TCRdb's copy holds only in-frame clones and misses some; the assay was immunoSEQ multiplex PCR. Of some 120,000 clones listed, around 83% are singletons. Material: peripheral blood, obtained 28 days after the second AZD1222 dose. The receptor was derived from an adult who received the AZD1222 COVID-19 vaccine. V and J are TRBV6-2 or TRBV6-3 and TRBJ1-2; D call uncertain. CDR3 loop: CASSPSLRINYGYTF. The CDR3 nucleotides are TGTGCCAGCAGCCCGTCTCTGCGGATCAACTATGGCTACACCTTC.